The next 6 T cell receptor beta chains were all read from a single sample in a study of T cell responses to AZD1222 COVID-19 vaccine. The method was immunoSEQ multiplex PCR; TCRdb's version includes in-frame clones alone and lacks a portion of them. This repertoire shows approximately 220,000 clones, 85% to 95% found once; its top ten account for 1%. The source material was peripheral blood, sampled on day 0 of MenACWY control vaccination. These receptors were collected from an adult in good health.

The J gene is TRBJ1-3, the V gene TRBV13, with 10 bases matching TRBD1. There are 13 residues in the CDR3. Trimming took 8 bases from V and 4 from J; bases not matched to a gene: 2. Germline CDR1 PRHDT, CDR2 FYEKMQ (reference sequence). DNA for the CDR3: TGTGCCAGCGGGACAGGGGCGGGAAACACCATATATTTT. As protein: CASGTGAGNTIYF.

The gene calls are TRBV18 and TRBJ2-3; D is perhaps TRBD2 (6 bases). V shed 3 bases and J shed 8 bases, with 9 bases lying between them. Germline V gene lookup returns CDR1 KGHSH and CDR2 LQKENI. The CDR3 contains 12 residues. CDR3 amino acids: CASSPPGGTQYF. The CDR3 DNA is TGTGCCAGCTCACCTCCCGGGGGTACGCAGTATTTT.

The chain employs TRBV14 and TRBJ1-5; D perhaps matches TRBD1 (6 bases). The germline CDR1 and CDR2 sequences are SGHDN and FVKESK. This CDR3 has 13 residues. V was trimmed by 8 bases and J by 7 bases, leaving 15 bases between them. CDR3 sequence reads: CASGSGAGQPQHF. CDR3 DNA sequence: TGTGCCAGCGGGTCGGGGGCAGGACAGCCCCAGCATTTT.

The chain links TRBV27 to TRBJ1-1; maybe TRBD1 (6 bases). The CDR3 extends over 14 amino acids. Germline CDR1 is MNHEY and CDR2 is SMNVEV (reference sequence). The V end lost 5 bases, the J end lost 5 bases, and 15 bases lay between the germline ends. The CDR3 DNA reads TGTGCCAGCAGTAGAGGACAGTTTGGGACTGAAGCTTTCTTT. Translating it yields CASSRGQFGTEAFF.

The table lists this clone with a few counts. V and J are TRBV5-1 and TRBJ1-6; TRBD1 is a possible D gene (5 bases). This CDR3 is 13 amino acids long. The V and J ends lost 0 bases and 14 bases respectively, with 12 bases between them. Germline V lookup: CDR1 SGHRS, CDR2 YFSETQ. CDR3 sequence (DNA): TGCGCCAGCAGCTTGGACCCCGCGGGGGCCCTCCACTTT. This encodes CASSLDPAGALHF.

The gene calls are TRBV29-1 and TRBJ1-4; 9 positions match TRBD1. Losses at the gene ends were 0 bases for V and 8 bases for J; bases not matched to a gene: 7. The CDR3 runs 15 residues. Germline V CDR1 and CDR2: SQVTM, ANQGSEA. CDR3: CSVEDPGQGREKLFF. The CDR3 DNA is TGCAGCGTTGAAGATCCGGGACAGGGTCGCGAAAAACTGTTTTTT.